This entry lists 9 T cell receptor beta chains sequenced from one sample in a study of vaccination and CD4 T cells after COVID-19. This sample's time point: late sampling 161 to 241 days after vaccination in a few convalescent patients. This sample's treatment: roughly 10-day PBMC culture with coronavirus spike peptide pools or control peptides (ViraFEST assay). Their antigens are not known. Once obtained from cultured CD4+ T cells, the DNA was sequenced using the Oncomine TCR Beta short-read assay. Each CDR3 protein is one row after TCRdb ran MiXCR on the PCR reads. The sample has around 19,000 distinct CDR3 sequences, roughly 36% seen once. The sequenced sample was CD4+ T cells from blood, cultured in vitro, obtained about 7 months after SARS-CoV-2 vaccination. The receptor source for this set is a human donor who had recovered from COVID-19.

The CDR3 nucleotides read TGCAGTGCTAGGAGGACAGGAGCGGGCGAGCAGTACTTC. Residues: CSARRTGAGEQYF. The gene calls are TRBV20-1 and TRBJ2-7, with D possibly matching TRBD1 (7 bases). The V gene's germline CDR1 is DFQATT and CDR2 SNEGSKA (reference sequence). The V gene lost 3 bases and the J gene lost 6 bases, with 15 bases spanning the gap. This CDR3 is built from 13 residues.

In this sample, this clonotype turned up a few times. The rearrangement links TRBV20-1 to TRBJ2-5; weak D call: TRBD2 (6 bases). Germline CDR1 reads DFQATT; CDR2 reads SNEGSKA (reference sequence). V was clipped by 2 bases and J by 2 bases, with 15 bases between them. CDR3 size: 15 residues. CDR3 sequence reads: CSARSLNGLQETQYF. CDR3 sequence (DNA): TGCAGTGCTAGATCTTTAAACGGACTACAAGAGACCCAGTACTTC.

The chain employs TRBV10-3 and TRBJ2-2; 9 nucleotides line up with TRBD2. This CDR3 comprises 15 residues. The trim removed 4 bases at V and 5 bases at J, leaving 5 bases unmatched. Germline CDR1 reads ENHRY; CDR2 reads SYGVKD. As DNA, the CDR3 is TGTGCCATCAGTGCTAGCGGGAAAGAAACCGGGGAGCTGTTTTTT. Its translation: CAISASGKETGELFF.

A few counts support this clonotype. The CDR3 DNA reads TGCAGTGCCAGGCCGGGACGAAGCACAGATACGCAGTATTTT. It yields the protein CSARPGRSTDTQYF. This sequence joins TRBV20-1 and TRBJ2-3, with D perhaps assigned TRBD1 or TRBD2 (5 bases each). V was cut by 6 bases and J by 0 bases, with 13 bases left in between. Germline CDR1 is DFQATT and CDR2 is SNEGSKA (reference sequence). The CDR3 is 14 residues long.

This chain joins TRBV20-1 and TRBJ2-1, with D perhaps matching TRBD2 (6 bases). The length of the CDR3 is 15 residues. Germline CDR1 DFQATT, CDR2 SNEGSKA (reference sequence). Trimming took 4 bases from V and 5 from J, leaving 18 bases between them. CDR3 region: CSATRDSREDNEQFF. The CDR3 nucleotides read TGCAGTGCTACCCGGGACTCTAGGGAGGACAATGAGCAGTTCTTC.

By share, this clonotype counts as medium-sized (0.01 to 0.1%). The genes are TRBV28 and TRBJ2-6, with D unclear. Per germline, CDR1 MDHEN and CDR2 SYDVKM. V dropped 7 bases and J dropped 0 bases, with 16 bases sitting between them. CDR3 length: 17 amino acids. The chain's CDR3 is CASNQQPSISGANVLTF. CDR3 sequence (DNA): TGTGCCAGCAACCAACAGCCCAGCATCTCTGGGGCCAACGTCCTGACTTTC.

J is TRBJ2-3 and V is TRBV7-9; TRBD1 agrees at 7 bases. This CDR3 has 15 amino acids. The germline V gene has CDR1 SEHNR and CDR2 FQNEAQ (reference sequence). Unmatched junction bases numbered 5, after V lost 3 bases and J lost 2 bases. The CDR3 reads CASSFRDSPTDTQYF. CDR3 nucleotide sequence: TGTGCCAGCAGCTTCCGGGACAGCCCCACAGATACGCAGTATTTT.

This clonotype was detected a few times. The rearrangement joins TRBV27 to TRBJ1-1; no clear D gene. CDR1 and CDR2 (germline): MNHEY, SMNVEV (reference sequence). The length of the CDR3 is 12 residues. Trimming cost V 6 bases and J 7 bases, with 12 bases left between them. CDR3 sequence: CASRSLPGEAFF. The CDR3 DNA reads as TGTGCCAGCAGATCCCTCCCTGGTGAAGCTTTCTTT.

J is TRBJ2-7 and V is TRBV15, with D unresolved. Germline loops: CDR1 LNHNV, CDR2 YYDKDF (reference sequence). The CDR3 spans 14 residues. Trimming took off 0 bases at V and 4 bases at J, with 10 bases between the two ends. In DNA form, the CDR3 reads TGTGCCACCAGCAGAGATTGGACGGTTTACGAGCAGTACTTC. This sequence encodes CATSRDWTVYEQYF.